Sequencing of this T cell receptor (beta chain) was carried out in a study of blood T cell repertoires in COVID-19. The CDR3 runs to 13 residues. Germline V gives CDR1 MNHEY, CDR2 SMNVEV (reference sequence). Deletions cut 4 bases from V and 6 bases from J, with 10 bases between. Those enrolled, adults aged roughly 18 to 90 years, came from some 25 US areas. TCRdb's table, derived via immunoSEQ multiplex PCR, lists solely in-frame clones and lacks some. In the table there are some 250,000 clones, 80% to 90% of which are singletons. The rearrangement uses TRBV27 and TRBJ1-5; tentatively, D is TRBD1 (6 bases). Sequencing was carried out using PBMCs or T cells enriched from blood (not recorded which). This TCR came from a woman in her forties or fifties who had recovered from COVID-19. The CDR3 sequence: CASSSYRAQPQHF. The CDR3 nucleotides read TGTGCCAGCAGTTCGTACAGGGCTCAGCCCCAGCATTTT.